A selection of T cell receptor beta chains follows, all from one sample in a study of human T cells and chemical hapten exposure. TCRdb used MiXCR to reprocess the RACE reads, holding one entry per CDR3 protein. The table lists about 340,000 distinct CDR3 sequences, 5.5% to 8% of them singletons, with 8% to 9% in the top ten. Specimen: whole blood, collected in connection with sensitization to the hapten diphenylcyclopropenone (DPC). The receptor source for this set is a woman aged 18-35 years with alopecia areata. Some clones in this sample may be carry-over from other donors' samples. Each CDR3 is given with its conserved first and last residue. Fields, in order: D gene, J gene, V gene, CDR3 length, clone size, CDR3 DNA, CDR3 protein. D genes are given only for firm matches. A clone size is listed for some rows: how often the clone was seen (once, few, many), or a class if it is expanded.

d_gene: TRBD1; j_gene: TRBJ1-5; v_gene: TRBV28; len: 17; abundance: few; CDR3nt: TGTGCCAGCAGTTTACTCTTGGACAGGGAGGGCAATCAGCCCCAGCATTTT; CDR3aa: CASSLLLDREGNQPQHF
d_gene: TRBD2; j_gene: TRBJ2-1; v_gene: TRBV20-1; len: 14; abundance: .; CDR3nt: TGCAGTGCTACACCACTAGCGGGAAACAATGAGCAGTTCTTC; CDR3aa: CSATPLAGNNEQFF
d_gene: .; j_gene: TRBJ2-5; v_gene: TRBV21-1; len: 14; abundance: many; CDR3nt: TGTGCCAGACTCCGATTTACAGTTTTGGAGACCCAGTACTTC; CDR3aa: CARLRFTVLETQYF
d_gene: .; j_gene: TRBJ2-6; v_gene: TRBV28; len: 15; abundance: many; CDR3nt: TGTGCCAGCTTCAGCAGGGTTTCCGGGGCCAACGTCCTGACTTTC; CDR3aa: CASFSRVSGANVLTF
d_gene: TRBD1; j_gene: TRBJ1-3; v_gene: TRBV7-9; len: 14; abundance: .; CDR3nt: TGTGCCAGCAGCTCGGACAGGGGTTTAAACACCATATATTTT; CDR3aa: CASSSDRGLNTIYF
d_gene: .; j_gene: TRBJ1-1; v_gene: TRBV11-3; len: 16; abundance: few; CDR3nt: TGTGCCAGCAGCTCGGGGAACAGCTACCCGAACACTGAAGCTTTCTTT; CDR3aa: CASSSGNSYPNTEAFF
d_gene: .; j_gene: TRBJ2-2; v_gene: TRBV9; len: 14; abundance: .; CDR3nt: TGTGCCAGCAGCGTAGCGGGAGCCACCGGGGAGCTGTTTTTT; CDR3aa: CASSVAGATGELFF
d_gene: .; j_gene: TRBJ1-2; v_gene: TRBV12-3/TRBV12-4; len: 14; abundance: few; CDR3nt: TGTGCCAGCAGTTTCTCGGCGGCGAACTATGGCTACACCTTC; CDR3aa: CASSFSAANYGYTF
d_gene: .; j_gene: TRBJ1-5; v_gene: TRBV19; len: 15; abundance: few; CDR3nt: TGTGCCAGTAGCCCGAGGGAGGATGGCAATCAGCCCCAGCATTTT; CDR3aa: CASSPREDGNQPQHF
d_gene: .; j_gene: TRBJ1-1; v_gene: TRBV6-5; len: 15; abundance: .; CDR3nt: TGTGCCAGCAGTTACTTCGGACAGATGAACACTGAAGCTTTCTTT; CDR3aa: CASSYFGQMNTEAFF
d_gene: .; j_gene: TRBJ1-2; v_gene: TRBV6-2/TRBV6-3; len: 12; abundance: .; CDR3nt: TGTGCCAGCAGTACAAATAGCTATGGCTACACCTTC; CDR3aa: CASSTNSYGYTF
d_gene: .; j_gene: TRBJ1-5; v_gene: TRBV7-2; len: 13; abundance: .; CDR3nt: TGTGCCAGCAGCGCGCGGAGCAATCAGCCCCAGCATTTT; CDR3aa: CASSARSNQPQHF
d_gene: .; j_gene: TRBJ1-5; v_gene: TRBV6-2/TRBV6-3; len: 13; abundance: many; CDR3nt: TGTGCCAGCAGTTACTCGGCCGGTCAGCCCCAGCATTTT; CDR3aa: CASSYSAGQPQHF
d_gene: TRBD1; j_gene: TRBJ1-1; v_gene: TRBV6-1; len: 14; abundance: few; CDR3nt: TGTGCCAGCAGTTTTGACAGGGAGGGGACTGAAGCTTTCTTT; CDR3aa: CASSFDREGTEAFF